This entry concerns a single TCR beta chain. This sample was taken from a study of blood T cell repertoires in COVID-19. The wider study: The United States, Italy and Spain supplied acute and convalescent COVID-19 samples. Nucleic acid was either cDNA or gDNA, and it came from T cells, B-cell-depleted T cells, or PBMCs.

The CDR3 contains 15 residues. Germline CDR1 is MDHEN and CDR2 is SYDVKM. J gave up 10 bases and V 5 bases, and 11 bases lay outside the gene matches. Under the authors' procedure: By means of reference gene primer amplification, nucleated cell counts were estimated. The table came from immunoSEQ multiplex PCR; TCRdb's copy has only in-frame clones and leaves some out. For V, J and clone size, that table is used; D and trimming come from the DNA. The sample shows around 100,000 clones, around 84% of them seen only once. The sequence was collected from a human donor in a cohort sampled during active COVID-19. V is TRBV28 and J is TRBJ1-6, with 7 bases that match TRBD1. The sequenced sample consisted of peripheral blood. The CDR3 DNA follows: TGTGCCAGCAGTCCCACAGGGGAGAGAGGGTCACCCCTCCACTTT. Amino acid sequence: CASSPTGERGSPLHF.